Listed below are T cell receptor beta chains from one sample, sequenced in a study of early stage breast cancer tumors. The protocol was immunoSEQ multiplex PCR, while the TCRdb copy is restricted to in-frame clones and leaves out a portion. The sample lists about 25,000 clones, roughly 67% occurring once. Sequenced sample: breast tumor tissue. Source of these receptors: a person aged 55-75 years with breast cancer. CDR3s include the opening cysteine and the closing phenylalanine or tryptophan. D genes are given only for firm matches. Size tells how often a clone was seen (once, few, many) or the class of an expanded clone, and some rows leave it out.

v_gene	d_gene	abundance	j_gene	CDR3nt	CDR3aa
TRBV5-6	.	.	TRBJ2-6	TGTGCCAGCAGCACCCAGGGATTTGGGGCCAACGTCCTGACTTTC	CASSTQGFGANVLTF
TRBV14	TRBD1	.	TRBJ1-2	TGTGCCAGCAGCCAACTCCCACAGGGGGTCGGCTATGGCTACACCTTC	CASSQLPQGVGYGYTF
TRBV27	TRBD1	.	TRBJ1-2	TGTGCCAGCAGCCAGGGGGTAGGAGATGGCTACACCTTC	CASSQGVGDGYTF
TRBV5-1	.	.	TRBJ2-7	TGCGCCAGCAGCTTGGGGGACACCATGAGCGAGCAGTACTTC	CASSLGDTMSEQYF
TRBV4-1	TRBD1	few	TRBJ1-2	TGCGCCAGCAGCCAACCGGACAGGGGAGGCTATGGCTACACCTTC	CASSQPDRGGYGYTF
TRBV5-4	TRBD1	.	TRBJ2-2	TGTGCCAGCAGCTTGACAGGGGGCAGGACCGGGGAGCTGTTTTTT	CASSLTGGRTGELFF
TRBV6-6	.	.	TRBJ2-7	TGTGCCAGCAGTTACGGAGTCTACGAGCAGTACTTC	CASSYGVYEQYF
TRBV30	.	few	TRBJ1-2	TGTGCCTGGCGACAGGATAGGGGAGTTAGCGTTGGCTACACCTTC	CAWRQDRGVSVGYTF
TRBV18	TRBD2	.	TRBJ2-7	TGTGCCAGCTCCCGAACTAGCGGAACCTACGAGCAGTACTTC	CASSRTSGTYEQYF
TRBV30	.	.	TRBJ2-7	TGTGCCAGAAAGGGGGAGGGCCCCTACGAGCAGTACTTC	CARKGEGPYEQYF
TRBV19	TRBD1	.	TRBJ2-7	TGTGCCAGTAGTAGTCTCCGGGGACAGGGGGCCTCACCCTCCTACGAGCAGTACTTC	CASSSLRGQGASPSYEQYF
TRBV7-3	.	.	TRBJ1-5	TGTGCCAGCAGCTTCTTGTCCAGGGGCAATCAGCCCCAGCATTTT	CASSFLSRGNQPQHF
TRBV6-1	TRBD1	once	TRBJ2-3	TGTGCCAGCAGGGACAGGGTAACAGATACGCAGTATTTT	CASRDRVTDTQYF
TRBV5-8	.	few	TRBJ2-1	TGTGCCAGCAGCTTGGGTACGGCGAGGAGCTCCTACAATGAGCAGTTCTTC	CASSLGTARSSYNEQFF
TRBV18	.	.	TRBJ1-2	TGTGCCAGCTCACCCCAGGGTTTTGGGGGCTACACCTTC	CASSPQGFGGYTF
TRBV13	TRBD2	.	TRBJ2-1	TGTGCCAGCGGTAGACTAGCGGGAGCCTATGAGCAGTTCTTC	CASGRLAGAYEQFF
TRBV7-2	.	.	TRBJ2-5	TGTGCCAGCAGCTTAGTGGGTCCAGGGGCGCGAGAGACCCAGTACTTC	CASSLVGPGARETQYF
TRBV29-1	.	.	TRBJ2-7	TGCAGCGCGGAGGACGGAAGCTCCTACGAGCAGTACTTC	CSAEDGSSYEQYF
TRBV15	.	.	TRBJ1-1	TGTGCCACCAGCAGAGATTTAGGAGAGAACACTGAAGCTTTCTTT	CATSRDLGENTEAFF
TRBV7-9	TRBD1	.	TRBJ1-5	TGTGCCAGCAGCTTAGCTGGGACAGGGAATCAGCCCCAGCATTTT	CASSLAGTGNQPQHF
TRBV19	.	.	TRBJ1-2	TGTGCCAGTAGTATAGAGTCAGGGGCCTATGGCTACACCTTC	CASSIESGAYGYTF
TRBV13	TRBD2	few	TRBJ2-5	TGTGCCAGCAGCTTAGGAAGGGGTGCGGGAGGAAAAGAGACCCAGTACTTC	CASSLGRGAGGKETQYF
TRBV6-5	.	.	TRBJ2-7	TGTGCCAGCAGTCCCCTCCAGGGGGGCCGGTACGAGCAGTACTTC	CASSPLQGGRYEQYF
TRBV7-9	TRBD1	few	TRBJ1-1	TGTGCCAGCAGCTTACACAGGGGGCCCACAGGGAACACTGAAGCTTTCTTT	CASSLHRGPTGNTEAFF
TRBV29-1	TRBD1	once	TRBJ1-1	TGCAGCGTTGACAGGGGCAGGGGGACTGAAGCTTTCTTT	CSVDRGRGTEAFF
TRBV7-2	TRBD2	.	TRBJ2-3	TGTGCCAGCAGCTTACCGACTAGCGGGCTAGATACGCAGTATTTT	CASSLPTSGLDTQYF
TRBV6-5	TRBD1	.	TRBJ2-2	TGTGCCAGCAGTTACCCGAAGGACAGGGCCACCGGGGAGCTGTTTTTT	CASSYPKDRATGELFF
TRBV6-5	TRBD1	.	TRBJ1-1	TGTGCCAGCAGTTTGTCAGGGGGCGCCTACACTGAAGCTTTCTTT	CASSLSGGAYTEAFF
TRBV19	.	few	TRBJ1-2	TGTGCCAGTAGGGAGTATAACTATGGCTACACCTTC	CASREYNYGYTF
TRBV27	TRBD2	.	TRBJ2-5	TGTGCCAGCAGTTTTAGTACTAGCGGGACTGAGACCCAGTACTTC	CASSFSTSGTETQYF